A selection of T cell receptor beta chains follows, all from one sample in a study of CD8 T cells in Susac syndrome. TCRdb re-analysed the immunoSEQ multiplex PCR reads in MiXCR, keeping a single row per CDR3 protein. Altogether fewer than 150,000 distinct CDR3 sequences are present, approximately 93% being singletons, with the ten largest covering roughly 0.088%. The sequenced material came from CD4+ T cells from PBMCs. The receptors here all came from a human donor with multiple sclerosis. CDR3s include the opening cysteine and the closing phenylalanine or tryptophan. Fields, in order: clone size, D gene, V gene, J gene, CDR3 DNA, CDR3 protein. A D gene is named only where the DNA matches it firmly. Clone size is stated in some rows and not others, as once, few, many or a class when expanded.

>.|.|TRBV5-1|TRBJ1-3
TGCGCCAGCAGGGACGGTCGCTCTGGAAACACCATATATTTT
CASRDGRSGNTIYF
>.|TRBD1|TRBV7-9|TRBJ1-1
TGTGCCAGCAGCCCTCCAGGGGGACTGAACACTGAAGCTTTCTTT
CASSPPGGLNTEAFF
>.|.|TRBV20-1|TRBJ1-2
TGCAGTGCTAGAGATAGAGTCTATGGCTACACCTTC
CSARDRVYGYTF
>.|TRBD1|TRBV5-4|TRBJ2-5
TGTGCCAGCAGCTCCCAGGGGGCACAAGAGACCCAGTACTTC
CASSSQGAQETQYF
>once|TRBD1|TRBV29-1|TRBJ1-2
TGCAGCGTTGAGGGTTCCGGGACAGGCCTTAGGTATGGCTACACCTTC
CSVEGSGTGLRYGYTF
>.|TRBD2|TRBV7-9|TRBJ2-6
TGTGCCAGCAGCGGTAGCGGGGGGCTGTCTGGGGCCAACGTCCTGACTTTC
CASSGSGGLSGANVLTF
>once|.|TRBV29-1|TRBJ1-1
TGCAGCGTTGAAGGATGGGGGAGGACTGAAGCTTTCTTT
CSVEGWGRTEAFF
>.|.|TRBV2|TRBJ1-1
TGTGCCAGCAGGCAAACAGCCCACCTTTTTTTT
CASRQTAHLFF
>.|.|TRBV7-2|TRBJ1-6
TGTGCCAGCAGCTCAAGCCGGGACACGAGGAATTCACCCCTCCACTTT
CASSSSRDTRNSPLHF
>.|TRBD2|TRBV15|TRBJ2-7
TGTGCCACCAGCAGGATGATCGGGGGGGACGAGCAGTACTTC
CATSRMIGGDEQYF
>.|TRBD2|TRBV9|TRBJ2-1
TGTGCCAGCAGCCTAAGCGGGGGGGCCTCTGAGCAGTTCTTC
CASSLSGGASEQFF
>.|.|TRBV29-1|TRBJ2-3
TGCAGCGGCCTGACCCGGCAAGGCACAGATACGCAGTATTTT
CSGLTRQGTDTQYF
>.|.|TRBV9|TRBJ2-1
TGTGCCAGCAGCCTCCGGGCGGAGTCCTACAATGAGCAGTTCTTC
CASSLRAESYNEQFF
>.|TRBD1|TRBV27|TRBJ1-2
TGTGCCAGCAGTTCACCGGGACAGGCTAACTATGGCTACACCTTC
CASSSPGQANYGYTF
>.|.|TRBV3-1|TRBJ2-5
TGTGCCAGCAGCCAAGACGATCTGTGGGAGACCCAGTACTTC
CASSQDDLWETQYF
>.|TRBD1|TRBV3-1|TRBJ2-7
TGTGCCAGCAGCCAAGATAAGAGGCAGGGGGCTCCCTACGAGCAGTACTTC
CASSQDKRQGAPYEQYF
>.|.|TRBV12-3/TRBV12-4|TRBJ2-1
TGTGCCAGTAAACAGGGCTACAATGAGCAGTTCTTC
CASKQGYNEQFF
>.|.|TRBV19|TRBJ2-4
TGTGCCAGTAGTATAGACAGTAAAAACATTCAGTACTTC
CASSIDSKNIQYF
>.|TRBD1|TRBV20-1|TRBJ2-7
TGCAGTGCGCGACAGGGTAACTACGAGCAGTACTTC
CSARQGNYEQYF
>.|TRBD1|TRBV12-3/TRBV12-4|TRBJ1-2
TGTGCCAGCACGGGGACAGGGACTAACTATGGCTACACCTTC
CASTGTGTNYGYTF
>.|.|TRBV2|TRBJ1-2
TGTGCCAGCAGTGTTTACAACAGGAACTATGGCTACACCTTC
CASSVYNRNYGYTF
>.|TRBD1|TRBV29-1|TRBJ2-7
TGCAGCGTTGAAAGGACAGGGGGCCTCGAGCAGTACTTC
CSVERTGGLEQYF
>.|TRBD1|TRBV7-3|TRBJ2-3
TGTGCCAGCAGCTTAACGGGACAGGGGTCAGATACGCAGTATTTT
CASSLTGQGSDTQYF
>.|.|TRBV3-1|TRBJ2-5
TGTGCCAGCAGCCAAGAGCCAGGATCTTCAGAGACCCAGTACTTC
CASSQEPGSSETQYF
>.|.|TRBV27|TRBJ2-4
TGTGCCAGCAGTTTTCAGGGTATAGGAATTCAGTACTTC
CASSFQGIGIQYF